Below, 8 T cell receptor beta chains from the same sample are listed, as sequenced in a study of shared clonotypes between healthy human individuals. Profiling relied on immunoSEQ multiplex PCR, and the TCRdb table lists in-frame clones only, not all of them. The data contain 2 million to 3 million clones, approximately 94% of them seen just once; the ten biggest clones take up about 0.39%. Sequenced: naive CD4+ T cells from PBMCs. Subset: CD45RA+ positively selected. The receptors were gathered from a man aged 18 to 35 in good health. Some clones in this sample may be carry-over from other donors' samples.

The rearrangement links TRBV18 to TRBJ2-1; TRBD2 matches 10 bases. V was clipped by 4 bases and J by 6 bases; unmatched bases: 9. Looked up from germline, CDR1 is KGHSH and CDR2 is LQKENI. This CDR3 comprises 16 residues. The CDR3 loop reads CASSLSPSGSRNEQFF. CDR3 in DNA: TGTGCCAGCTCACTCAGCCCTAGCGGGAGTCGCAATGAGCAGTTCTTC.

This chain links TRBV18 with TRBJ2-2, with 11 bases identical to TRBD2. CDR3 length: 17 amino acids. The ends lost 3 bases at V and 2 bases at J; junction bases unmatched: 5. The germline gives CDR1 KGHSH, CDR2 LQKENI. CDR3 nucleotides: TGTGCCAGCTCACCGACCGGGACTAGCGGCAACACCGGGGAGCTGTTTTTT. This codes for CASSPTGTSGNTGELFF.

The J gene is TRBJ2-1, the V gene TRBV2, with D possibly being TRBD2 (6 bases). The V end was cut by 6 bases, the J end by 4 bases, with 16 bases between. The CDR3 consists of 15 residues. CDR1 and CDR2 (germline): SNHLY, FYNNEI. The CDR3 region has the DNA TGTGCCAGCAGCAAAACCAGGGAGGCTTACAATGAGCAGTTCTTC. Protein sequence: CASSKTREAYNEQFF.

Comment on this clone: Other DNA variants within this sample encode the same CDR3. This chain joins TRBV6-5 and TRBJ2-7; 8 bases are a match to TRBD2. Germline CDR1 reads MNHEY; CDR2 reads SVGAGI. CDR3 length: 15 amino acids. The V gene end was trimmed by 0 bases and the J gene end by 4 bases; junction bases not matched to a gene: 5. The CDR3 protein is CASSYSGLGAYEQYF. The CDR3 DNA sequence: TGTGCCAGCAGTTACTCGGGACTAGGGGCATACGAGCAGTACTTC.

V is TRBV6-1 and J is TRBJ1-2; no definite D call. Germline assignment: CDR1 MNHNS and CDR2 SASEGT. The CDR3 spans 13 residues. Trimming removed 1 base at V and 8 bases at J, with 11 bases between. The CDR3 reads CASSEDYHEGYTF. The CDR3, as DNA: TGTGCCAGCAGTGAAGACTACCATGAGGGCTACACCTTC.

The chain has TRBV28 and TRBJ2-2; 8 bases align to TRBD2. CDR3 size: 15 residues. V lost 5 bases, J lost 2 bases, and 4 bases stayed unmatched. CDR1 MDHEN and CDR2 SYDVKM come from the germline V gene. The CDR3 spells CASSVTSGNTGELFF. DNA for the CDR3: TGTGCCAGCAGTGTAACTAGCGGCAACACCGGGGAGCTGTTTTTT.

The V gene is TRBV28, the J gene TRBJ1-2; D may be TRBD1 (5 bases). Trimming removed 4 bases from V and 2 bases from J, with 8 bases in between. This CDR3 spans 13 amino acids. Germline CDR1 reads MDHEN; CDR2 reads SYDVKM. The CDR3 protein is CASSYGGNYGYTF. For the CDR3, the DNA is TGTGCCAGCAGTTATGGGGGAAACTATGGCTACACCTTC.

The chain combines TRBV7-9 with TRBJ1-2; TRBD1 matches at 9 bases. Germline values: CDR1 SEHNR, CDR2 FQNEAQ (reference sequence). J was trimmed by 6 bases and V by 4 bases; bases with no gene match: 6. CDR3 size: 14 residues. The CDR3 nucleotides are TGTGCCAGCAGCTCAGCGACAGGGGGAAATGGCTACACCTTC. Amino acid sequence: CASSSATGGNGYTF. The entire variable domain, with the rest obtained from reference TRBV7-9 and TRBJ1-2, is as follows: DTGVSQNPRHKITKRGQNVTFRCDPISEHNRLYWYRQTLGQGPEFLTYFQNEAQLEKSRLLSDRFSAERPKGSFSTLEIQRTEQGDSAMYLCASSSATGGNGYTFGSGTRLTVV.